The 27 T cell receptor beta chains below come from one sample, sequenced in a study of T cell responses to AZD1222 COVID-19 vaccine. Clones were read by immunoSEQ multiplex PCR, and TCRdb kept only the in-frame ones, dropping some. This sample has 100,000 or so clones, with under 95% found just once. This specimen was peripheral blood, taken 28 days after the second AZD1222 dose. Source of these receptors: an adult who received the AZD1222 COVID-19 vaccine.

The chain carries TRBV13 and TRBJ2-6; 7 bases are a match to TRBD1. The ends lost 5 bases at V and 1 base at J; junction bases unmatched: 5. The CDR3 totals 16 residues. Germline V gene sequence: CDR1 PRHDT, CDR2 FYEKMQ (reference sequence). CDR3 residues: CASSQGQLSGANVLTF. CDR3 nucleotides: TGTGCCAGCAGCCAGGGACAGCTGTCTGGGGCCAACGTCCTGACTTTC. Full variable domain (remainder filled in from reference TRBV13 and TRBJ2-6): AAGVIQSPRHLIKEKRETATLKCYPIPRHDTVYWYQQGPGQDPQFLISFYEKMQSDKGSIPDRFSAQQFSDYHSELNMSSLELGDSALYFCASSQGQLSGANVLTFGAGSRLTVL.

The chain employs TRBV20-1 and TRBJ2-5; 10 bases line up with TRBD2. The CDR3 covers 13 residues. V trimming: 3 bases; J trimming: 5 bases; junction bases outside the gene matches: 3. Germline V CDR1 and CDR2: DFQATT, SNEGSKA (reference sequence). The CDR3 DNA sequence: TGCAGTGCTAGTCTAGCGGGGGCTGAGACCCAGTACTTC. It specifies CSASLAGAETQYF.

J is TRBJ1-4 and V is TRBV30, with D unresolved. The CDR3 spans 12 residues. V shed 4 bases and J shed 8 bases, with 11 bases lying between them. The germline V gene encodes CDR1 GTSNPN and CDR2 SVGIG (reference sequence). The CDR3 region is CAWTRPSEKLFF. The CDR3 DNA follows: TGTGCCTGGACCCGGCCCTCGGAAAAACTGTTTTTT.

The V and J genes are TRBV19 and TRBJ2-3; TRBD2 agrees at 13 bases. Trimming took 7 bases from V and 5 from J; bases not matched to a gene: 6. Germline-derived CDR1 and CDR2 are LNHDA and SQIVND (reference sequence). This CDR3 region has 15 residues. CDR3 loop: CASTTWTSGGDTQYF. DNA of the CDR3: TGTGCCAGTACCACCTGGACTAGCGGGGGAGATACGCAGTATTTT.

V gene TRBV5-4 combines with J gene TRBJ2-6; possibly TRBD1 for D (6 bases). Germline CDR1 SGHNT, CDR2 YYREEE (reference sequence). The CDR3 covers 15 residues. The V end lost 4 bases, the J end lost 4 bases, and 12 bases lay between the germline ends. CDR3 nucleotides: TGTGCCAGCAGCCCAGGACAGAGCGGGGCCAACGTCCTGACTTTC. It specifies CASSPGQSGANVLTF. Drawing the rest from reference TRBV5-4 and TRBJ2-6, the complete variable domain is ETGVTQSPTHLIKTRGQQVTLRCSSQSGHNTVSWYQQALGQGPQFIFQYYREEENGRGNFPPRFSGLQFPNYSSELNVNALELDDSALYLCASSPGQSGANVLTFGAGSRLTVL.

J is TRBJ1-4 and V is TRBV19; D unclear. There are 15 residues in the CDR3. V lost 2 bases, J lost 8 bases, and 15 bases lay in between. CDR1 and CDR2 (germline): LNHDA, SQIVND (reference sequence). The CDR3 bases are TGTGCCAGTAGTATAAACCGGATAGAGGAGGAAAAACTGTTTTTT. This codes for CASSINRIEEEKLFF.

CDR3 loop: CASSRRGGDSPLHF. The DNA of the CDR3 is TGTGCCAGTAGCAGAAGGGGGGGGGATTCACCCCTCCACTTT. The chain joins TRBV19 to TRBJ1-6; D may be TRBD1 (6 bases). Trimming took 6 bases from V and 8 from J, leaving 14 bases between them. The CDR3 has 14 amino acids. The germline V gene encodes CDR1 LNHDA and CDR2 SQIVND (reference sequence). The full variable domain, completed using reference TRBV19 and TRBJ1-6, is DGGITQSPKYLFRKEGQNVTLSCEQNLNHDAMYWYRQDPGQGLRLIYYSQIVNDFQKGDIAEGYSVSREKKESFPLTVTSAQKNPTAFYLCASSRRGGDSPLHFGNGTRLTVT.

The rearrangement links TRBV30 to TRBJ1-5, with D uncertain. Trimming left V 1 base short and J 0 bases short, with 10 bases between. Per the germline V gene, CDR1 is GTSNPN and CDR2 is SVGIG (reference sequence). The CDR3 runs 15 residues. The CDR3 spells CAWSGGINSNQPQHF. The CDR3 nucleotides read TGTGCCTGGAGTGGGGGAATTAATAGCAATCAGCCCCAGCATTTT.

J is TRBJ1-2 and V is TRBV3-1 (or the pseudogene TRBV3-2); no clear D. Germline-derived CDR1 and CDR2 are LGHDT and YNNKEL (reference sequence). The CDR3 has 14 amino acids. Between the trimmed V and J ends, which lost 2 bases and 0 bases, there was a span of 7 bases. The CDR3 DNA follows: TGTGCCAGCAGCCAACGCCAATCTAACTATGGCTACACCTTC. It translates to CASSQRQSNYGYTF.

This chain connects TRBV30 to TRBJ1-5; D is perhaps TRBD1 (5 bases). This CDR3 has 14 amino acids. The V and J ends lost 4 bases and 6 bases respectively, with 16 bases between them. Germline lookup yields CDR1 GTSNPN and CDR2 SVGIG (reference sequence). The CDR3 reads CAWTLGGVSQPQHF. The DNA of the CDR3 is TGTGCCTGGACCCTCGGGGGTGTGAGTCAGCCCCAGCATTTT.

The chain couples TRBV9 to TRBJ1-6; 8 nucleotides agree with TRBD1. The CDR3 sequence is 15 residues long. The germline V gene encodes CDR1 SGDLS and CDR2 YYNGEE. V lost 3 bases, J lost 6 bases, and 5 bases stayed unmatched. In nucleotides, the CDR3 is TGTGCCAGCAGCGCCCGGACAGGGTCTAATTCACCCCTCCACTTT. Its protein is CASSARTGSNSPLHF.

The chain combines TRBV15 with TRBJ1-4; 7 nucleotides align to TRBD1. Germline V gene lookup returns CDR1 LNHNV and CDR2 YYDKDF (reference sequence). Trimming at V came to 3 bases and at J to 6 bases, leaving 13 bases not matched to a gene. This CDR3 comprises 17 residues. The chain's CDR3 is CATSRTGMSFLDEKLFF. As DNA, the CDR3 is TGTGCCACCAGCAGGACAGGGATGAGTTTTTTGGATGAAAAACTGTTTTTT.

With regard to this clone: Germline is not matched at one junction end, which may reflect a read error. This sequence joins TRBV29-1 and TRBJ2-7; 11 nucleotides match TRBD1. This CDR3 region has 12 residues. The germline V gene encodes CDR1 SQVTM and CDR2 ANQGSEA. Here the CDR3 reads CSSWTGGDPKCF. The CDR3 region has the DNA TGCAGCTCATGGACAGGGGGCGACCCTAAGTGCTTC.

The V call is TRBV18, the J call TRBJ2-7; tentatively, D is TRBD1 (6 bases). The V gene lost 3 bases and the J gene lost 1 base, with 13 bases spanning the gap. Germline lookup yields CDR1 KGHSH and CDR2 LQKENI. This CDR3 spans 15 amino acids. The DNA of the CDR3 is TGTGCCAGCTCACCTACCGGGACAAAGTCCTACGAGCAGTACTTC. Translation gives CASSPTGTKSYEQYF.

The rearrangement joins TRBV19 to TRBJ2-1, with TRBD2 matching 7 bases. The CDR3 sequence is 15 residues long. V lost 8 bases to trimming and J lost 5 bases; unmatched junction nucleotides: 12. The germline V gene has CDR1 LNHDA and CDR2 SQIVND (reference sequence). CDR3 loop: CASAIAGLRNNEQFF. Written as DNA, the CDR3 is TGTGCCAGTGCCATAGCGGGCCTTAGGAACAATGAGCAGTTCTTC.

The rearrangement links TRBV12-3 or TRBV12-4 to TRBJ1-2, with no clear D. This CDR3 is built from 12 residues. Trimming took off 8 bases at V and 8 bases at J, with 15 bases between the two ends. CDR3 amino acids: CASGSRAWGYTF. The CDR3 DNA is TGTGCCAGCGGCTCGCGGGCGTGGGGCTACACCTTC.

The chain joins TRBV9 to TRBJ1-6; perhaps TRBD1 as D (6 bases). The germline gives CDR1 SGDLS, CDR2 YYNGEE. The CDR3 totals 18 residues. The V end lost 0 bases, the J end lost 8 bases, and 21 bases lay between the germline ends. The CDR3 spells CASSVAGGMQGSDSPLHF. DNA of the CDR3: TGTGCCAGCAGCGTAGCGGGGGGGATGCAGGGGAGTGATTCACCCCTCCACTTT.

The V call is TRBV30, the J call TRBJ1-1; 7 nucleotides line up with TRBD1. The CDR3 loop spans 15 amino acids. The germline gives CDR1 GTSNPN, CDR2 SVGIG (reference sequence). V lost 4 bases to trimming and J lost 4 bases; unmatched junction nucleotides: 12. CDR3 coding DNA: TGTGCCTGGAATCTCCGACAGGGAGCGGGCACTGAAGCTTTCTTT. Translated, it gives CAWNLRQGAGTEAFF.

The V and J genes are TRBV7-9 and TRBJ2-2, with 8 bases lining up with TRBD1. There are 17 residues in the CDR3. Trimming removed 6 bases from V and 2 bases from J; junction bases left unmatched: 11. The germline V gene has CDR1 SEHNR and CDR2 FQNEAQ (reference sequence). CDR3 nucleotides: TGTGCCAGCAGACCTAGGACAGGGCGAGCCAACACCGGGGAGCTGTTTTTT. Its protein is CASRPRTGRANTGELFF.

The chain is built from TRBV12-3 or TRBV12-4 and TRBJ2-7; no reliable D call. The CDR3 is 12 amino acids. Trimming shortened V by 6 bases and J by 0 bases, and 6 bases separated the two germline ends. CDR3 loop: CASSAGSYEQYF. In DNA form, the CDR3 reads TGTGCCAGCAGCGCTGGCTCCTACGAGCAGTACTTC.

In regard to this clone: A read error may produce the germline difference seen at one junction end. This chain links TRBV7-7 with TRBJ2-1; 15 bases line up with TRBD2. CDR1 is SSHAT, CDR2 FNYEAQ, per germline (reference sequence). CDR3 length: 20 residues. This CDR3 reads CASSPGTSGGPVSSYNEQFF. Here the CDR3 DNA reads TGTGCTAGCAGCCCCGGGACTAGCGGGGGGCCAGTGAGCTCCTACAATGAGCAGTTCTTC.

The CDR3: CASSPGTRLTGELFF. The CDR3, as DNA: TGTGCCAGCAGTCCGGGGACCCGGCTTACCGGGGAGCTGTTTTTT. The chain uses TRBV6-5 and TRBJ2-2; D assignment may be TRBD1 or TRBD2 (5 bases each). The germline gives CDR1 MNHEY, CDR2 SVGAGI. The CDR3 has 15 amino acids. V was trimmed by 5 bases and J by 5 bases, leaving 15 bases between them.

This clone occurred once. This chain links TRBV6-2 or TRBV6-3 with TRBJ1-3; the D gene is possibly TRBD1 (5 bases). The V and J ends lost 0 bases and 4 bases respectively, with 19 bases between them. CDR1 is MNHEY and CDR2 is SVGEGT in the germline V gene. This CDR3 region has 18 residues. CDR3 in amino acids: CASSYSRTNVVWGNTIYF. CDR3 sequence (DNA): TGTGCCAGCAGTTACTCCCGGACAAATGTAGTCTGGGGAAACACCATATATTTT.

This clone was seen a handful of times. The rearrangement joins TRBV12-3 or TRBV12-4 to TRBJ2-3, with D possibly being TRBD1 or TRBD2 (6 bases each). The ends were cut back, 2 bases at V and 13 bases at J, with 13 bases in the middle. The CDR3 totals 12 residues. Here the CDR3 DNA reads TGTGCCAGCAGTTTAAGGGGGGCGTTCGAGTATTTT. As protein: CASSLRGAFEYF.

The V gene is TRBV28, the J gene TRBJ2-7, with D unclear. The CDR3 runs to 12 residues. Trimming took off 3 bases at V and 6 bases at J, with 9 bases between the two ends. Germline assignment: CDR1 MDHEN and CDR2 SYDVKM. CDR3 nucleotide sequence: TGTGCCAGCAGTTTCCCAGGACCCGAGCAGTACTTC. It encodes CASSFPGPEQYF.

J is TRBJ1-1 and V is TRBV10-1, with D tentatively TRBD1 (5 bases). The CDR3 length is 14 residues. The germline V and J ends were trimmed by 5 bases and 6 bases, with 16 bases remaining between them. Per germline, CDR1 WNHNN and CDR2 SYGVQD (reference sequence). The CDR3 region has the DNA TGCGCCAGCAGTCAGGGAGGGGAAGAGTCTGAAGCTTTCTTT. Amino acid sequence: CASSQGGEESEAFF.

This chain links TRBV10-2 with TRBJ1-1, with D unresolved. CDR1 and CDR2 (germline): WSHSY, SAAADI. Trimming removed 4 bases from V and 7 bases from J, with 10 bases in between. The CDR3 extends over 12 amino acids. Here the CDR3 DNA reads TGCGCCAGCAGTGCAGGAATCCTTGAAGCTTTCTTT. Translated: CASSAGILEAFF.